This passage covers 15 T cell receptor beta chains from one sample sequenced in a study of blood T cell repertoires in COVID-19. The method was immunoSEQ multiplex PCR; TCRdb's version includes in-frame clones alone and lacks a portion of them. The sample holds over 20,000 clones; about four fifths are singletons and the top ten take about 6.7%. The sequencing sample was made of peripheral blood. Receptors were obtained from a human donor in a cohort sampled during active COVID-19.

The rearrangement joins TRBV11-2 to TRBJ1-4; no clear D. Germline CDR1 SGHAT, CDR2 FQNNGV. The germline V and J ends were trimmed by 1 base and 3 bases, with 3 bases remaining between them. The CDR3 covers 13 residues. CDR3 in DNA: TGTGCCAGCAGCTTAGCTCCTAATGAAAAACTGTTTTTT. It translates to CASSLAPNEKLFF.

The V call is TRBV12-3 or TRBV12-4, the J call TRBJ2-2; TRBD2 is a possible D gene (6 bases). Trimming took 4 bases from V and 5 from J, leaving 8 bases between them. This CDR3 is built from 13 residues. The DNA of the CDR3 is TGTGCCAGCAGTTCTAGCGTTACCGGGGAGCTGTTTTTT. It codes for CASSSSVTGELFF.

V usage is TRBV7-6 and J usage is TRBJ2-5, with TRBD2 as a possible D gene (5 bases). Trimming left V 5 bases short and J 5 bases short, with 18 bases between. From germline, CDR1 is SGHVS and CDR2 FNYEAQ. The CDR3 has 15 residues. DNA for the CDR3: TGTGCCAGCAGCCCACAGACGGGGTATTTGGAGACCCAGTACTTC. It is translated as CASSPQTGYLETQYF.

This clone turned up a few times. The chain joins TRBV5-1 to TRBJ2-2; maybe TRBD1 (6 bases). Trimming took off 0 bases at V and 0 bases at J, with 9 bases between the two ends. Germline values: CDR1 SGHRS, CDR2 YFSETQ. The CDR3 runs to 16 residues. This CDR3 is CASSLDRVPNTGELFF. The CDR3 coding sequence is TGCGCCAGCAGCTTGGACAGGGTACCGAACACCGGGGAGCTGTTTTTT.

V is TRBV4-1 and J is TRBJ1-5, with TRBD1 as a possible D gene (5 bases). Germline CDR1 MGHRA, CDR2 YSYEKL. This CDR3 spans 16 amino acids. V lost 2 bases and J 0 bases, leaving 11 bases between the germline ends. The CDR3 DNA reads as TGCGCCAGCAGCCAAATAGGCGGGGGTAGCAATCAGCCCCAGCATTTT. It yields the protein CASSQIGGGSNQPQHF.

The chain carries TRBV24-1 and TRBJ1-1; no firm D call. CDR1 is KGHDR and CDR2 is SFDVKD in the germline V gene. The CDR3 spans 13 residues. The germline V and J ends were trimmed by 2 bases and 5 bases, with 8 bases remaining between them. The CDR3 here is CATSDSFLTEAFF. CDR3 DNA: TGTGCCACCAGTGATTCCTTTTTAACTGAAGCTTTCTTT.

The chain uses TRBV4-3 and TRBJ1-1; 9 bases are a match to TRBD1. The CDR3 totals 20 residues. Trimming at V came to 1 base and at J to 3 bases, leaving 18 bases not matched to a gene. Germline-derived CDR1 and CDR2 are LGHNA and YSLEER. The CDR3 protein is CASSQVRRTSTGGLDTEAFF. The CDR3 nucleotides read TGCGCCAGCAGCCAAGTTAGGAGAACCAGCACAGGGGGCTTGGACACTGAAGCTTTCTTT.

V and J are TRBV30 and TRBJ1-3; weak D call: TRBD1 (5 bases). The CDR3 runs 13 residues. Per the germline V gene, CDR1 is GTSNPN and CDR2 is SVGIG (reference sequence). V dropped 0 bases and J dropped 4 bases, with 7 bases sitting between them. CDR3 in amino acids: CAWSVRGGNTIYF. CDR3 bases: TGTGCCTGGAGTGTACGGGGGGGAAACACCATATATTTT.

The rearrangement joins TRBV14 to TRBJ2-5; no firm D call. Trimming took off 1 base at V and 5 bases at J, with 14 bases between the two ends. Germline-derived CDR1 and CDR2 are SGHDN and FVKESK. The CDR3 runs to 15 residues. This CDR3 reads CASSQGPFVGETQYF. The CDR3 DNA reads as TGTGCCAGCAGCCAAGGGCCCTTCGTGGGCGAGACCCAGTACTTC.

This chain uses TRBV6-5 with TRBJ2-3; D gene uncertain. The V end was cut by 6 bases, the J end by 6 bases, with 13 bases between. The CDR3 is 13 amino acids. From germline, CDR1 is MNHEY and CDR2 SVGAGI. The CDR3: CASRRNTGDTQYF. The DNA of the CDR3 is TGTGCCAGCAGACGGAACACCGGGGATACGCAGTATTTT.

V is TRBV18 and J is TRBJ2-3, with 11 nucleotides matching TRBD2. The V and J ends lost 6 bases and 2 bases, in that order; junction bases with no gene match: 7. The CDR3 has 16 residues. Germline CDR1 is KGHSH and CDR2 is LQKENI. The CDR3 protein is CASSHRLAGFTDTQYF. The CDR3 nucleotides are TGTGCCAGCTCTCACCGACTAGCGGGGTTCACAGATACGCAGTATTTT. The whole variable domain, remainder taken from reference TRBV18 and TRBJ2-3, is NAGVMQNPRHLVRRRGQEARLRCSPMKGHSHVYWYRQLPEEGLKFMVYLQKENIIDESGMPKERFSAEFPKEGPSILRIQQVVRGDSAAYFCASSHRLAGFTDTQYFGPGTRLTVL.

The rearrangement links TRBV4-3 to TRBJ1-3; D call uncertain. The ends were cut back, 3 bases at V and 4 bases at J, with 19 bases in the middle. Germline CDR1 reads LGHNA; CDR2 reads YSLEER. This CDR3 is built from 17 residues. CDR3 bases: TGCGCCAGCAGCCAGGGCGGACTCCCAACGAGGGGAAACACCATATATTTT. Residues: CASSQGGLPTRGNTIYF.

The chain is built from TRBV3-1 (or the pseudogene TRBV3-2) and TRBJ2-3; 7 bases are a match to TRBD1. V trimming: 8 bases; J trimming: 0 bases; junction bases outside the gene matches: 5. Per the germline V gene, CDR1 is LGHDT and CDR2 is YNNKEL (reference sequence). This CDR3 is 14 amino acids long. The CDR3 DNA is TGTGCCAGCTCTCGACAGGGTAGCACAGATACGCAGTATTTT. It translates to CASSRQGSTDTQYF.

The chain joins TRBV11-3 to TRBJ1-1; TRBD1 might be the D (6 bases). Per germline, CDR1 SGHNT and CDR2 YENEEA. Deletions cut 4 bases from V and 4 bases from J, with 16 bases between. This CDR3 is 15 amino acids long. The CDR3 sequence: CASSSPTGTGTEAFF. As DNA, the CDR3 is TGTGCCAGCAGCTCGCCGACAGGCACAGGCACTGAAGCTTTCTTT.

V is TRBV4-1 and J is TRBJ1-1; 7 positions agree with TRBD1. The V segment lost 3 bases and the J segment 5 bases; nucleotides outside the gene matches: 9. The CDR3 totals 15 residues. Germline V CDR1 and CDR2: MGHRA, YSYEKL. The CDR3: CASSQAHRGRTEAFF. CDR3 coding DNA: TGCGCCAGCAGCCAGGCCCACAGGGGTCGGACTGAAGCTTTCTTT.